This is a list of T cell receptor beta chains from one sample in a study of blood T cells in healthy people across ages. TCRdb reprocessed the 5' RACE reads with MiXCR, giving one entry per CDR3 protein. In the table there are around 820,000 distinct CDR3 sequences, 20% to 25% of which are singletons. These data were likewise used in another study, on T cells of mothers and their children.

The specimen was blood. The receptors stem from a boy younger than 18 in good health. Each CDR3 is given with its conserved first and last residue. The D gene is left open where the match is weak. A row's size may be missing; if present it is once, few, many or a size class.

V gene: TRBV7-8; D gene: .; clone size: few; J gene: TRBJ1-4; CDR3 protein: CASSEAVATNEKLFF; CDR3 DNA: TGTGCCAGCAGCGAAGCGGTGGCAACTAATGAAAAACTGTTTTTT
V gene: TRBV7-3; D gene: TRBD1; clone size: .; J gene: TRBJ2-5; CDR3 protein: CASSLRGPGRETQYF; CDR3 DNA: TGTGCCAGCAGCCTCAGGGGGCCAGGGCGAGAGACCCAGTACTTC
V gene: TRBV7-2; D gene: .; clone size: .; J gene: TRBJ2-2; CDR3 protein: CASSLAASVIGELFF; CDR3 DNA: TGTGCCAGCAGCTTAGCCGCTAGCGTGATCGGGGAGCTGTTTTTT
V gene: TRBV13; D gene: .; clone size: .; J gene: TRBJ1-3; CDR3 protein: CASSPLMGEDSGNTIYF; CDR3 DNA: TGTGCCAGCAGCCCCTTGATGGGAGAGGACTCTGGAAACACCATATATTTT
V gene: TRBV18; D gene: .; clone size: .; J gene: TRBJ2-5; CDR3 protein: CASSPSTGPQETQYF; CDR3 DNA: TGTGCCAGCTCACCCTCGACAGGCCCCCAAGAGACCCAGTACTTC
V gene: TRBV13; D gene: TRBD2; clone size: few; J gene: TRBJ2-1; CDR3 protein: CASSTPRGGNNEQFF; CDR3 DNA: TGTGCCAGCAGCACCCCTCGCGGGGGGAACAATGAGCAGTTCTTC
V gene: TRBV18; D gene: .; clone size: .; J gene: TRBJ2-1; CDR3 protein: CASSPLGDVWNEQFF; CDR3 DNA: TGTGCCAGCTCACCACTAGGTGACGTTTGGAATGAGCAGTTCTTC
V gene: TRBV5-6; D gene: TRBD1; clone size: few; J gene: TRBJ2-5; CDR3 protein: CASSLQDREWVETQYF; CDR3 DNA: TGTGCCAGCAGCCTCCAGGACAGGGAATGGGTAGAGACCCAGTACTTC
V gene: TRBV29-1; D gene: .; clone size: few; J gene: TRBJ1-2; CDR3 protein: CSVGLPLGPTNRIYGYTF; CDR3 DNA: TGCAGCGTTGGCCTCCCCTTGGGGCCTACTAACCGAATTTATGGCTACACCTTC
V gene: TRBV11-3; D gene: TRBD2; clone size: .; J gene: TRBJ2-1; CDR3 protein: CASSLELAGGRNKQFF; CDR3 DNA: TGTGCCAGCAGCTTAGAGCTAGCGGGAGGGAGAAATAAGCAGTTCTTC
V gene: TRBV7-8; D gene: TRBD2; clone size: few; J gene: TRBJ2-7; CDR3 protein: CASKLTSGSYEQYF; CDR3 DNA: TGTGCCAGCAAACTTACTAGCGGGAGCTACGAGCAGTACTTC
V gene: TRBV11-2; D gene: TRBD2; clone size: few; J gene: TRBJ2-3; CDR3 protein: CASSFSGRPPYTQYF; CDR3 DNA: TGTGCCAGCAGCTTTAGCGGGAGGCCGCCATACACGCAGTATTTT
V gene: TRBV7-9; D gene: TRBD2; clone size: .; J gene: TRBJ2-1; CDR3 protein: CASSSQRGLAGGSGEQFF; CDR3 DNA: TGTGCCAGCAGCTCCCAAAGGGGCCTCGCGGGAGGATCAGGGGAGCAGTTCTTC
V gene: TRBV29-1; D gene: TRBD1; clone size: .; J gene: TRBJ1-2; CDR3 protein: CSAGQDYGYTF; CDR3 DNA: TGCAGCGCCGGACAGGACTATGGCTACACCTTC
V gene: TRBV20-1; D gene: TRBD1; clone size: .; J gene: TRBJ1-5; CDR3 protein: CSAARTGGWQPQHF; CDR3 DNA: TGCAGTGCTGCCCGGACAGGGGGCTGGCAGCCCCAGCATTTT
V gene: TRBV29-1; D gene: .; clone size: .; J gene: TRBJ2-2; CDR3 protein: CSVFSGNTGELFF; CDR3 DNA: TGCAGCGTTTTCTCGGGGAACACCGGGGAGCTGTTTTTT